The 5 T cell receptor beta chains listed next were all sequenced from one sample in a study of control samples from healthy donors and cancer patients. TCRdb keeps only in-frame clones here, not all; method: immunoSEQ multiplex PCR. Of 150,000 to 200,000 clones detected, 92% appear once; the ten largest clones hold less than 0.75%. Sequenced material: blood. The receptors were gathered from a woman under 40 in good health.

V gene TRBV5-1 combines with J gene TRBJ2-2; 7 nucleotides match TRBD2. Germline V lookup: CDR1 SGHRS, CDR2 YFSETQ. J gave up 5 bases and V 1 base, and 8 bases lay outside the gene matches. CDR3 length: 16 amino acids. CDR3 region: CASSLSVGGPTGELFF. As DNA, the CDR3 is TGCGCCAGCAGCTTGAGTGTGGGAGGGCCAACCGGGGAGCTGTTTTTT.

The sample holds one count of this clone. The rearrangement links TRBV5-6 to TRBJ2-5; D gene ambiguous. The germline gives CDR1 SGHDT, CDR2 YYEEEE. The CDR3 is 14 residues long. V was cut by 0 bases and J by 2 bases, with 8 bases left in between. CDR3 protein: CASSLGTEQETQYF. The CDR3 DNA follows: TGTGCCAGCAGCTTGGGTACAGAACAAGAGACCCAGTACTTC.

The chain carries TRBV6-1 and TRBJ1-5; 7 bases are a match to TRBD1. The CDR3 is 15 amino acids. J gave up 4 bases and V 1 base, and 4 bases lay outside the gene matches. Per germline, CDR1 MNHNS and CDR2 SASEGT. In DNA, the CDR3 is TGTGCCAGCAGTGAAGGGGGACAGCTTAATCAGCCCCAGCATTTT. Translating it yields CASSEGGQLNQPQHF.

To note about this clone: Its ends do not fully match the called genes, so a read error is possible. The chain recombines TRBV10-3 with TRBJ2-7; D is perhaps TRBD1 (5 bases). Germline CDR1 reads ENHRY; CDR2 reads SYGVKD. The CDR3 runs 14 residues. The CDR3 sequence: CSMAPDSQTYEQYF. DNA for the CDR3: TGCTCAATGGCCCCTGACAGCCAAACCTACGAGCAGTACTTC.

The chain joins TRBV6-1 to TRBJ1-6; D perhaps matches TRBD1 (5 bases). V lost 0 bases to trimming and J lost 5 bases, with 17 bases between them. The CDR3 loop spans 18 amino acids. From germline, CDR1 is MNHNS and CDR2 SASEGT. The CDR3 sequence is CASSEAGEYIPNNSPLHF. CDR3 nucleotides: TGTGCCAGCAGTGAAGCAGGGGAATACATTCCAAATAATTCACCCCTCCACTTT.